A single sample gave rise to the 18 T cell receptor beta chains below, sequenced in a study of blood T cell repertoires in COVID-19. The protocol was immunoSEQ multiplex PCR, while the TCRdb copy is restricted to in-frame clones and leaves out a portion. Of a few hundred thousand clones in the sample, 89% were seen once. Sample: peripheral blood. Receptors originate from a woman between 40 and 50 years old who had recovered from COVID-19.

The rearrangement links TRBV18 to TRBJ2-5; 7 positions match TRBD1. This CDR3 region has 17 residues. V shed 0 bases and J 5 bases; nucleotides not matched to a gene: 12. In germline, CDR1 is KGHSH, CDR2 LQKENI. CDR3 amino acids: CASSPPQTGTSSETQYF. CDR3 DNA: TGTGCCAGCTCACCACCGCAGACAGGGACCAGCTCGGAGACCCAGTACTTC.

This clone has just one count. This sequence joins TRBV6-2 or TRBV6-3 and TRBJ1-2, with no clear D. Trimming shortened V by 4 bases and J by 10 bases, and 13 bases separated the two germline ends. CDR1 and CDR2 (germline): MNHEY, SVGEGT. CDR3 length equals 12 residues. CDR3 in amino acids: CASSSPTTIYTF. The CDR3, as DNA: TGTGCCAGCAGTTCCCCTACTACAATCTACACCTTC.

This chain joins TRBV28 and TRBJ2-7, with D possibly being TRBD2 (5 bases). This CDR3 is 15 amino acids long. V lost 5 bases and J lost 2, with 16 bases in between. Germline CDR1 is MDHEN and CDR2 is SYDVKM. This CDR3 reads CASSVALTGTYEQYF. CDR3 coding DNA: TGTGCCAGCAGTGTAGCGCTGACTGGAACCTACGAGCAGTACTTC. Variable domain in full (rest from reference TRBV28 and TRBJ2-7): DVKVTQSSRYLVKRTGEKVFLECVQDMDHENMFWYRQDPGLGLRLIYFSYDVKMKEKGDIPEGYSVSREKKERFSLILESASTNQTSMYLCASSVALTGTYEQYFGPGTRLTVT.

The V call is TRBV7-9, the J call TRBJ1-6; 7 positions match TRBD1. J gave up 5 bases and V 1 base, and 2 bases lay outside the gene matches. Germline values: CDR1 SEHNR, CDR2 FQNEAQ (reference sequence). The CDR3 is made up of 15 amino acids. The CDR3 nucleotides are TGTGCCAGCAGCTTAGTTACAGGGGATAATTCACCCCTCCACTTT. Translating it yields CASSLVTGDNSPLHF. The full variable domain, its missing parts supplied by reference TRBV7-9 and TRBJ1-6, is DTGVSQNPRHKITKRGQNVTFRCDPISEHNRLYWYRQTLGQGPEFLTYFQNEAQLEKSRLLSDRFSAERPKGSFSTLEIQRTEQGDSAMYLCASSLVTGDNSPLHFGNGTRLTVT.

The rearrangement links TRBV7-8 to TRBJ2-1; possibly TRBD2 for D (6 bases). CDR1 is SGHVS, CDR2 FQNEAQ, per germline. This CDR3 comprises 13 residues. V was shortened by 5 bases and J by 3 bases, with 8 bases between the two germline ends. CDR3 residues: CASSGGSYNEQFF. The CDR3 bases are TGTGCCAGCAGCGGAGGGAGCTACAATGAGCAGTTCTTC.

V usage is TRBV3-1 (or the pseudogene TRBV3-2) and J usage is TRBJ2-5; tentatively, D is TRBD1 (5 bases). This CDR3 comprises 13 residues. Trimming removed 4 bases from V and 6 bases from J, with 12 bases in between. The germline gives CDR1 LGHDT, CDR2 YNNKEL (reference sequence). CDR3: CASSRQGLQTQYF. In nucleotides, the CDR3 is TGTGCCAGCAGCCGTCAGGGTCTACAGACCCAGTACTTC.

The genes are TRBV2 and TRBJ2-7, with 7 bases aligning to TRBD1. V lost 0 bases to trimming and J lost 4 bases; unmatched junction nucleotides: 6. The CDR3 is 15 residues long. Germline V gene data show CDR1 as SNHLY and CDR2 as FYNNEI. CDR3 coding DNA: TGTGCCAGCAGTGAAGCCGGCAGGGGGTCATACGAGCAGTACTTC. It translates to CASSEAGRGSYEQYF.

This clone was counted once. The chain links TRBV5-6 to TRBJ2-2; 13 positions agree with TRBD2. The CDR3 has 15 amino acids. Germline V lookup: CDR1 SGHDT, CDR2 YYEEEE. J lost 6 bases, V lost 2 bases, and 1 base had no gene match. CDR3 loop: CASSFGLAGAGELFF. For the CDR3, the DNA is TGTGCCAGCAGCTTTGGACTAGCGGGAGCCGGGGAGCTGTTTTTT.

The chain uses TRBV11-2 and TRBJ2-7; no clear D gene. CDR3 length: 15 residues. Trimming took 1 base from V and 2 from J, leaving 12 bases between them. Germline CDR1 and CDR2: SGHAT and FQNNGV. The CDR3: CASSLVFSRTYEQYF. The CDR3 DNA sequence: TGTGCCAGCAGCTTAGTCTTCTCTAGGACCTACGAGCAGTACTTC.

For this clone: This CDR3 is also generated by other DNA sequences in the sample. The chain couples TRBV27 to TRBJ2-1; the match to TRBD2 covers 8 bases. V gave up 2 bases and J gave up 0 bases; unmatched junction bases: 0. CDR3 length: 15 amino acids. The V gene's germline CDR1 is MNHEY and CDR2 SMNVEV (reference sequence). The CDR3 sequence: CASSLAGGSYNEQFF. CDR3 coding DNA: TGTGCCAGCAGTTTAGCGGGGGGCTCCTACAATGAGCAGTTCTTC.

The chain combines TRBV13 with TRBJ2-7, with TRBD2 matching 11 bases. This CDR3 region has 14 residues. Germline assignment: CDR1 PRHDT and CDR2 FYEKMQ (reference sequence). After removal of 3 bases from V and 3 bases from J, the junction contained 1 base not matched to a gene. The CDR3 region is CASSFTSGSYEQYF. As DNA, the CDR3 is TGTGCCAGCAGCTTTACTAGCGGGAGCTACGAGCAGTACTTC. The entire variable domain, with the rest obtained from reference TRBV13 and TRBJ2-7, is as follows: AAGVIQSPRHLIKEKRETATLKCYPIPRHDTVYWYQQGPGQDPQFLISFYEKMQSDKGSIPDRFSAQQFSDYHSELNMSSLELGDSALYFCASSFTSGSYEQYFGPGTRLTVT.

The rearrangement joins TRBV28 to TRBJ2-2, with D tentatively TRBD1 (8 bases). CDR3 size: 15 residues. Germline CDR1 MDHEN, CDR2 SYDVKM. The V end was cut by 7 bases, the J end by 6 bases, with 18 bases between. The DNA of the CDR3 is TGTGCCAGCAACCGACTACAGGGGGGGGCCGGGGAGCTGTTTTTT. Translating it yields CASNRLQGGAGELFF.

The rearrangement uses TRBV19 and TRBJ1-4; possible D gene TRBD1, 6 bases. Germline V gene data show CDR1 as LNHDA and CDR2 as SQIVND (reference sequence). Between the trimmed V and J ends, which lost 3 bases and 3 bases, there was a span of 11 bases. This CDR3 is 15 amino acids long. The CDR3 protein is CASSISGAANEKLFF. The CDR3 DNA is TGTGCCAGTAGTATCTCAGGGGCTGCTAATGAAAAACTGTTTTTT.

The rearrangement joins TRBV10-3 to TRBJ1-1; maybe TRBD1 (5 bases). CDR1 is ENHRY and CDR2 is SYGVKD in the germline V gene. The CDR3 extends over 14 amino acids. V was shortened by 6 bases and J by 0 bases, with 11 bases between the two germline ends. The CDR3 sequence is CAISQGNMNTEAFF. In DNA form, the CDR3 reads TGTGCCATCAGCCAGGGAAACATGAACACTGAAGCTTTCTTT.

The chain joins TRBV5-1 to TRBJ2-3; D perhaps matches TRBD2 (6 bases). Germline loops: CDR1 SGHRS, CDR2 YFSETQ. The V end was cut by 4 bases, the J end by 4 bases, with 16 bases between. The CDR3 length is 15 residues. The CDR3 reads CASSVGRGGPDTQYF. The CDR3 bases are TGCGCCAGCAGCGTCGGGAGAGGCGGGCCAGATACGCAGTATTTT.

This clone has only one observation. The chain combines TRBV6-6 with TRBJ2-3, with unresolved D. The CDR3 runs 15 residues. With 2 bases removed from V and 6 bases from J, the gap between germline ends came to 15 bases. Germline lookup yields CDR1 MNHNY and CDR2 SVGAGI (reference sequence). In nucleotides, the CDR3 is TGTGCCAGCAGTTACGCTAACGAAATACGGGATACGCAGTATTTT. The encoded protein is CASSYANEIRDTQYF.

The V gene is TRBV3-1 (or the pseudogene TRBV3-2), the J gene TRBJ2-1; TRBD2 aligns across 10 bases. Germline lookup yields CDR1 LGHDT and CDR2 YNNKEL (reference sequence). J gave up 6 bases and V 0 bases, and 8 bases lay outside the gene matches. There are 17 residues in the CDR3. CDR3 bases: TGTGCCAGCAGCCAAGATTTCGAGAGCGGGAGGGGCAATGAGCAGTTCTTC. Translation gives CASSQDFESGRGNEQFF.

The chain is built from TRBV6-6 and TRBJ2-2, with 7 bases lining up with TRBD1. V gave up 5 bases and J gave up 0 bases; unmatched junction bases: 9. CDR1 and CDR2 from the germline V gene are MNHNY and SVGAGI (reference sequence). The CDR3 is made up of 17 amino acids. CDR3 sequence: CASSPDRFTPNTGELFF. CDR3 sequence (DNA): TGTGCCAGCAGTCCGGACAGGTTCACTCCGAACACCGGGGAGCTGTTTTTT.